This T cell receptor (beta chain) was captured in a study of human T cells and chemical hapten exposure. Separate cDNA molecules received unique molecular identifiers, which the library attached to them. TCRdb used MiXCR to reprocess the RACE reads, holding one entry per CDR3 protein. Of around 35,000 distinct CDR3 sequences in the sample, 5.5% are singletons; the top ten hold 13%. This clonotype was observed many times. CDR3 length equals 13 residues. V was pared by 5 bases and J by 2 bases, with 9 bases between. The germline CDR1 and CDR2 sequences are MNHEY and SMNVEV (reference sequence). Sample time point: healthy volunteer bleed at 6 weeks. Total RNA was extracted from unfractionated whole blood.

The TCR sequence derives from a human donor in good health. Some clones in this sample may be carry-over from other donors' samples. The gene calls are TRBV27 and TRBJ2-5; D is unresolved. Specimen: whole blood. As DNA, the CDR3 is TGTGCCAGCAGTCCTGTAATACAAGAGACCCAGTACTTC. The encoded protein is CASSPVIQETQYF.